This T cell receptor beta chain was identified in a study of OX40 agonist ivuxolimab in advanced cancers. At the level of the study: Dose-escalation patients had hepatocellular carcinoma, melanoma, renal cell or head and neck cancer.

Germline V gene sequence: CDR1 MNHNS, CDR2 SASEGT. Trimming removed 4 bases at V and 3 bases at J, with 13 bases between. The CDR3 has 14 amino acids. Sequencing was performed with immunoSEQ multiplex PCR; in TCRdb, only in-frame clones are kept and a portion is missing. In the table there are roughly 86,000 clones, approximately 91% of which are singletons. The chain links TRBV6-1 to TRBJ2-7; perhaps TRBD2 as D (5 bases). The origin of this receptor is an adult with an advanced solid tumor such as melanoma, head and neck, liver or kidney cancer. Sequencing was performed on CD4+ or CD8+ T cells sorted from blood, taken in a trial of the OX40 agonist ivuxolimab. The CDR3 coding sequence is TGTGCCAGCAGTGCCCGAGGGCCTATCTACGAGCAGTACTTC. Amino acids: CASSARGPIYEQYF.